Below, 10 T cell receptor beta chains from the same sample are listed, as sequenced in a study of T-cell memory formation after mild COVID-19. One entry per CDR3 protein, called by TCRdb with MiXCR from the 5' RACE reads. The table has fewer than 350,000 distinct CDR3 sequences, about a sixth seen once. The specimen was PBMCs or a T cell subset sorted from them (not recorded which). The receptor set was obtained from a man aged 18 to 29 who had mild COVID-19 (a few samples of this study predate the infection). Cell type and time point are not known.

The chain combines TRBV12-3 or TRBV12-4 with TRBJ2-2; D could derive from TRBD1 or TRBD2 (5 bases each). The CDR3 is 14 amino acids. V was cut by 0 bases and J by 5 bases, with 7 bases left in between. CDR3 loop: CASSLAEGTGELFF. In nucleotides, the CDR3 is TGTGCCAGCAGTTTAGCCGAGGGGACCGGGGAGCTGTTTTTT.

There are a few counts of this clonotype. The V gene is TRBV6-2 or TRBV6-3, the J gene TRBJ1-1; no definite D call. The CDR3 has 16 amino acids. Germline values: CDR1 MNHEY, CDR2 SVGEGT. The V and J ends lost 2 bases and 1 base respectively, with 14 bases between them. Here the CDR3 DNA reads TGTGCCAGCAGTTACGGTTTAGAGGGAAGGAACACTGAAGCTTTCTTT. Its protein product is CASSYGLEGRNTEAFF.

The DNA of the CDR3 is TGTGCCAGCAGACAGTTAGCCAAAAACATTCAGTACTTC. This gives the protein CASRQLAKNIQYF. The chain recombines TRBV28 with TRBJ2-4; D gene uncertain. The CDR3 totals 13 residues. The V end was cut by 6 bases, the J end by 0 bases, with 6 bases between. The germline V gene has CDR1 MDHEN and CDR2 SYDVKM.

The chain has TRBV6-2 or TRBV6-3 and TRBJ2-3; D unresolved. The CDR3 runs 15 residues. Germline loops: CDR1 MNHEY, CDR2 SVGEGT. V lost 6 bases and J 0 bases, leaving 13 bases between the germline ends. The CDR3 region is CASSRQRASTDTQYF. DNA for the CDR3: TGTGCCAGCAGCCGCCAGAGAGCTAGCACAGATACGCAGTATTTT.

The chain has TRBV4-3 and TRBJ2-5; 7 bases are shared with TRBD2. With V trimmed by 0 bases and J by 3 bases, 4 bases remained unmatched. There are 15 residues in the CDR3. Germline V gene data show CDR1 as LGHNA and CDR2 as YSLEER. The CDR3: CASSQDLGGEETQYF. CDR3 nucleotide sequence: TGCGCCAGCAGCCAAGATTTGGGAGGGGAAGAGACCCAGTACTTC.

This clonotype was found a few times. This chain connects TRBV3-1 to TRBJ1-6; possible D gene TRBD1, 5 bases. CDR1 LGHDT and CDR2 YNNKEL come from the germline V gene (reference sequence). The V gene lost 0 bases and the J gene lost 6 bases, with 6 bases spanning the gap. The CDR3 covers 14 residues. For the CDR3, the DNA is TGTGCCAGCAGCCAAGAGGACACTAATTCACCCCTCCACTTT. It specifies CASSQEDTNSPLHF. Combining the CDR3 with reference TRBV3-1 and TRBJ1-6 gives the whole variable domain DTAVSQTPKYLVTQMGNDKSIKCEQNLGHDTMYWYKQDSKKFLKIMFSYNNKELIINETVPNRFSPKSPDKAHLNLHINSLELGDSAVYFCASSQEDTNSPLHFGNGTRLTVT.

This clonotype was found a few times. The chain couples TRBV4-2 to TRBJ2-1; TRBD2 matches at 7 bases. The CDR3 is made up of 16 amino acids. CDR1 is LGHNA, CDR2 YNFKEQ, per germline. The ends lost 0 bases at V and 4 bases at J; junction bases unmatched: 6. CDR3 in DNA: TGTGCCAGCAGCCAAGATGACGGGGGGACGTACAATGAGCAGTTCTTC. Protein sequence: CASSQDDGGTYNEQFF.

The chain carries TRBV12-3 or TRBV12-4 and TRBJ2-3, with TRBD2 matching over 10 bases. The CDR3 is 15 amino acids. J gave up 6 bases and V 6 bases, and 9 bases lay outside the gene matches. The CDR3 protein is CASSLRAGGSDTQYF. The CDR3 coding sequence is TGTGCCAGCAGCCTCCGAGCGGGGGGGAGCGATACGCAGTATTTT.

The V call is TRBV3-1, the J call TRBJ1-2; D not resolved. Trimming removed 3 bases from V and 8 bases from J, with 16 bases in between. The CDR3 runs to 14 residues. Germline CDR1 is LGHDT and CDR2 is YNNKEL (reference sequence). CDR3 in amino acids: CASSQQTLLGGYTF. The CDR3 bases are TGTGCCAGCAGCCAGCAGACTCTTCTGGGGGGCTACACCTTC. Combining the CDR3 with reference TRBV3-1 and TRBJ1-2 gives the whole variable domain DTAVSQTPKYLVTQMGNDKSIKCEQNLGHDTMYWYKQDSKKFLKIMFSYNNKELIINETVPNRFSPKSPDKAHLNLHINSLELGDSAVYFCASSQQTLLGGYTFGSGTRLTVV.

This clonotype appeared a few times. The rearrangement uses TRBV4-3 and TRBJ1-1; unclear D gene. The germline V and J ends were trimmed by 6 bases and 8 bases, with 1 base remaining between them. The CDR3 consists of 8 residues. Germline CDR1 LGHNA, CDR2 YSLEER. The chain's CDR3 is CASREAFF. The CDR3 coding sequence is TGCGCCAGCAGAGAAGCTTTCTTT.